The clone carrying this T cell receptor beta chain turned up a few times. TCRdb re-analysed the 5' RACE reads in MiXCR, keeping a single row per CDR3 protein. In the table there are 350,000 or so distinct CDR3 sequences, 20% to 25% of which are singletons. The data are from a study of T-cell memory formation after mild COVID-19. Germline CDR1 reads MNHEY; CDR2 reads SMNVEV (reference sequence). The CDR3 contains 13 residues. V lost 6 bases and J 4 bases, leaving 13 bases between the germline ends. The source of this sequence is an adult woman who had mild COVID-19 (a few samples of this study predate the infection). Cell type and time point are not known. J is TRBJ2-7 and V is TRBV27; D gene unclear. Material for sequencing was PBMCs or a T cell subset sorted from them (not recorded which). The CDR3 here is CASSRSQDYEQYF. The DNA of the CDR3 is TGTGCCAGCAGCCGATCCCAGGATTACGAGCAGTACTTC.